This T cell receptor (beta chain) is drawn from a study of cytomegalovirus exposure and HLA in healthy donors (dated by TCRdb to 2017 to 2019). At the level of the whole study: According to an earlier analysis of several hundred of the donors, about 179 million T cells yielded some 120 million unique TCR beta sequences and 276 Gb of sequence data. An earlier analysis of approximately 500 of the donors applied high-throughput TCR beta sequencing to assess whether each TCR beta V gene segment acted as functional or pseudogenic. The study profiled the T cell repertoires of 500 to 800 subjects by immunosequencing and related them to cytomegalovirus serostatus. A later genetic analysis used genome-wide SNP genotypes for about three fifths of the roughly 700 donors, treating that subset as a discovery cohort. The later analysis used no new phenotypic data to find candidate immune exposures, relying instead on TCR beta sequences and their occurrence across donors. A separate validation cohort of roughly 120 different subjects was used in addition to the roughly 620-subject first cohort. The study aimed to test whether signatures of past pathogen exposure could be identified by cataloging public T cell receptors. Every discovery cohort repertoire had been produced on one sequencing platform. To predict cytomegalovirus infection status, the study brought together high-throughput TCR immunosequencing, statistical association of individual TCRs with disease status, and machine learning. Alongside the repertoire data, information on donor age, sex, ethnicity and CMV serostatus was compiled. In a later analysis, previously published TCR beta repertoires from 550 to 700 donors were re-analyzed and high-resolution HLA genotyping was added so that TCR occurrence patterns could be studied. Typing coverage varied by locus: roughly 629-640 donors for A, B, C, DRB1 and DQB1; about 520 for DQA1; some 610 for DPA1; roughly 450 for DPB1. Of the roughly 400 genotyped donors, about 80% fell in the genetic ancestry cluster associated with self-reported Caucasian donors. An early release covering around 630 HLA-typed donors comprised about 300 gigabases of sequencing data and approximately 85 million unique TCR sequences. On average, roughly 250,000 unique TCR beta nucleotide sequences were sequenced per donor among 350 to 400 genotyped donors of the cohort, with around 19% of those sequences being non-productive. Both class I and class II loci were covered by HLA typing, at four-digit resolution. Four or five DR-DQ haplotypes were handled as single units for association and clustering because linkage in the cohort was strong. The study at large found these results: A further reported finding was that TCR beta sequences accurately predicted the HLA-A and HLA-B alleles for most subjects in the first cohort. In a later genetic analysis, fewer N-insertions in productive TCRs were reported among donors in an Asian-associated ancestry cluster than the roughly 700-donor mean. At a false discovery rate of 0.05, a later analysis linked some 17,000 TCR beta sequences to specific HLA alleles. Three of the identified cytomegalovirus-associated TCR beta chains were confirmed in vitro to be specific for cytomegalovirus antigens. Over 15 rarely observed V segments, including chromosome 9 orphons, were excluded from the earlier analysis of about 500 of the donors because counts were too low. In an earlier analysis of some 550 of the donors, most TCR beta V segments were observed in productive rearrangements about 90% or about 30% of the time, broadly matching IMGT annotations. Several of the top co-occurrence clusters appeared to be linked to parvovirus B19, influenza, CMV and Epstein-Barr virus, according to a later analysis. In the study, approximately 160 TCR beta chains were listed as associated with cytomegalovirus. According to a later analysis, TCR association rates differed among HLA loci, with DRB1 alleles showing the most associated TCRs and HLA-C alleles showing the fewest. Across donors, most TCR sequences were observed very rarely, whereas some public TCRs were present in many individuals. A later analysis found that most CMV-associated TCR beta chains appeared HLA-restricted, with HLA associations seemingly driven largely by CMV exposure. Sequencing depth was assumed to be roughly uniform across donors in the presence/absence analyses, though that assumption may not hold. Because some donors lacked HLA typing at each locus, the association tests relied only on the typed subset. This cohort had only TCR beta chains sequenced, and the lack of alpha or paired-chain data limited which features could be detected. The 87-base-pair reads could not distinguish some IMGT-functional V segments, including TRBV6-2 and TRBV6-3, so those segments were excluded. According to the authors, the approach could potentially be generalized to other disease states and immunological phenotypes. CMV serostatus was the only immune exposure information available for the cohort. Linkage disequilibrium might explain the correlated functional status among segregating V segments, but an unknown experimental factor could not be ruled out. The classifier was reported to diagnose cytomegalovirus status with high specificity and sensitivity in both the original and validation cohorts. The sequencing pipeline was judged likely to have produced a cluster of highly shared sequence variants as a technical artifact. Compared with equally common non-associated chains, HLA-associated TCR beta chains in a later analysis were more clonally expanded and had lower generation probabilities. V-gene and J-gene trimming of TCR beta chains was associated with a missense DCLRE1C variant in a later genetic analysis, and the association was replicated in an independent cohort. When HLA alleles, especially DR and DQ, strongly co-occurred, attributing TCR associations to individual alleles was difficult.

The library came from the immunoSEQ multiplex PCR assay. For the multiplex PCR, a mixture combining 60 forward primers for TCR Vbeta segments and 13 reverse primers for TCR Jbeta segments was used. Amplification of the CDR3 region of rearranged TCR beta genes was performed with a multiplex PCR assay on genomic DNA. The Illumina HiSeq System was used to sequence the amplified TCR beta libraries as 87-base-pair reads. On the study's bioinformatics: In a later analysis, about 80 million unique TCR beta chains were counted across the approximately 640 repertoires, and some 10 million of these chains were shared by at least two donors. To remove PCR and sequencing errors, raw reads were error-corrected and collapsed into unique sequences using a nearest-neighbor algorithm that merged closely related sequences. Alignment of CDR3 sequences to IMGT reference sequences was used to assign V, D and J gene segments. For a sequence to be retained, at least a six-nucleotide match to both a V gene segment and a J gene segment was required. A rearrangement counted as productive if the CDR3 had no stop codons and remained in frame with V and J, and every other rearrangement counted as non-productive. CDR3 was defined according to IMGT convention as the region running from the second conserved V-encoded cysteine to the conserved J-encoded phenylalanine. The earlier analysis of roughly 590 of the donors excluded any sequence lacking an unambiguous match to a single V gene segment. In an earlier analysis of a few hundred of the donors, a V segment was called functional when productive rearrangements were above 56.7%, and segregating when the standard deviation between donors exceeded 5%. A statistical classification framework was developed to diagnose cytomegalovirus status using the catalog of TCR beta chain sequences. V and J gene assignment, in a later analysis, came from comparing TCR nucleotide sequences with IMGT/GENE-DB human TR gene sequences. A later analysis assigned CDR3 sequences and most-parsimonious VDJ recombination scenarios with the TCRdist pipeline. In a later analysis, each TCR beta chain was defined by its CDR3 amino acid sequence together with its V-gene family, and reads without a unique V-gene family were excluded. A later analysis removed nearly 600 highly shared, low-generation-probability nucleotide sequences to deal with suspected cross-contamination and a sequencing artifact. A later analysis calculated a clonal expansion index for each public chain from normalized within-repertoire ranks of inferred template counts. A later analysis computed generation probabilities with a VDJ recombination model fitted to out-of-frame rearrangements, and checked the results against IGoR. A later analysis scored TCR-TCR, TCR-HLA and TCR-CMV co-occurrence with hypergeometric tests, applying a repertoire-size bias correction to TCR pairs. False discovery rates were estimated in a later analysis by permuting HLA or CMV assignments 20 times. In a later analysis, co-occurring TCRs were grouped with DBSCAN, and TCRdist sequence similarity was added when clustering was performed within HLA-allele-positive subsets. Repertoires with fewer than 30,000 or more than 120,000 public chains were left out of co-occurrence clustering, as were five repertoires with anomalous nucleotide sharing. TCRdb provides this immuneACCESS table in a form limited to in-frame rearrangements. Some clones are lacking; in checked studies, under half of them reflect an unresolved V gene, and why the rest are absent is not known. V, J and clone size were drawn from that table, and D and trimming were deduced from the DNA. Counted in this sample were 250,000 to 350,000 clones; 80% of them appeared once. The top ten hold roughly 0.31% of the sample.

On this clone itself: It has no known antigen specificity. Base-call qualities are not available, and no considerably larger clone is one nucleotide away.

CDR1 and CDR2 were assigned from the germline V gene as SGHTA and FQGTGA. CDR3 length: 14 amino acids, cysteine to phenylalanine. The only DNA kept is the CDR3, 42 bases in frame from the first base. Clipping removes 6 bases from V and 7 bases from J, with 8 as the unmatched junction base count. The cohort was made up of hundreds of healthy bone marrow donors. All cohort members were sampled while nominally healthy, although unrecorded immune exposures were likely present. The donor tested CMV seronegative and was one of the 352 seronegative cohort members. Each donor provided a peripheral blood sample, and peripheral blood mononuclear cells were used for TCR beta sequencing. The Qiagen DNeasy Blood Extraction Kit was used to extract genomic DNA from the blood cell samples.

The receptor comes from a girl aged 2 to 10 in good health and CMV-seronegative. The sample comprised PBMCs. Recombination joined TRBV7-3 with TRBJ2-1, and TRBD1 matches 8 of the central bases. DNA sequence: TGTGCCAGCAGTTCTGGACAGGGATGGAATGAGCAGTTCTTC. Its protein reads: CASSSGQGWNEQFF.